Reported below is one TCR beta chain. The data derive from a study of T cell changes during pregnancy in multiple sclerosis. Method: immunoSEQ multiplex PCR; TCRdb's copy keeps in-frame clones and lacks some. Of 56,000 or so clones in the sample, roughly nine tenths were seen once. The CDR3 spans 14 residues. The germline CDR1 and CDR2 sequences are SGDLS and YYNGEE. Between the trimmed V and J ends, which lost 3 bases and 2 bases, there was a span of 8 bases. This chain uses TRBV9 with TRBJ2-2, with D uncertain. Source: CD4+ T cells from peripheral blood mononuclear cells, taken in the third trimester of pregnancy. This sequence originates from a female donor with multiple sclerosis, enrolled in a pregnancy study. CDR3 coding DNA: TGTGCCAGCAGCGACCCCCTAAACACCGGGGAGCTGTTTTTT. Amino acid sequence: CASSDPLNTGELFF.